Listed here are 29 T cell receptor beta chains from one sample, sequenced in a study of blood T cell repertoires in COVID-19. Clones were sequenced by immunoSEQ multiplex PCR, and TCRdb holds only the in-frame ones, with some missing. The sample yields under 400,000 clones, around 87% seen once. Material: PBMCs or T cells enriched from blood (not recorded which). The receptors shown here come from a man aged 35 to 55 in a cohort exposed to, infected with or recovered from COVID-19 (not recorded which).

This chain uses TRBV30 with TRBJ2-1; TRBD1 might be the D (6 bases). The CDR3 consists of 15 residues. Trimming left V 3 bases short and J 0 bases short, with 12 bases between. CDR1 is GTSNPN, CDR2 SVGIG, per germline (reference sequence). DNA for the CDR3: TGTGCCTGGAGCAGGGGCAAAAGCTCCTACAATGAGCAGTTCTTC. Translating gives CAWSRGKSSYNEQFF.

The chain joins TRBV3-1 (or the pseudogene TRBV3-2) to TRBJ2-1; 9 positions agree with TRBD2. The CDR3 loop spans 14 amino acids. Germline assignment: CDR1 LGHDT and CDR2 YNNKEL (reference sequence). V gave up 0 bases and J gave up 7 bases; unmatched junction bases: 1. CDR3 nucleotide sequence: TGTGCCAGCAGCCAAGATCTAGCGGGAAATGAGCAGTTCTTC. It yields the protein CASSQDLAGNEQFF.

V usage is TRBV5-1 and J usage is TRBJ1-2; 8 positions match TRBD1. V gave up 0 bases and J gave up 8 bases; unmatched junction bases: 6. Germline CDR1 reads SGHRS; CDR2 reads YFSETQ. The CDR3 has 14 residues. The chain's CDR3 is CASSLEAGGRGYTF. CDR3 nucleotide sequence: TGCGCCAGCAGCTTGGAGGCAGGGGGCAGGGGCTACACCTTC.

A remark on this clone: Other nucleotide sequences in the sample specify the same CDR3. The chain couples TRBV5-1 to TRBJ2-1; weak D call: TRBD2 (5 bases). From germline, CDR1 is SGHRS and CDR2 YFSETQ. The ends were cut back, 0 bases at V and 0 bases at J, with 7 bases in the middle. The CDR3 covers 15 residues. The CDR3, as DNA: TGCGCCAGCAGCTTGGGGGCGGGCTCCTACAATGAGCAGTTCTTC. Translation gives CASSLGAGSYNEQFF.

The chain employs TRBV18 and TRBJ1-1; maybe TRBD1 (5 bases). V lost 3 bases and J 2 bases, leaving 10 bases between the germline ends. Germline V gene lookup returns CDR1 KGHSH and CDR2 LQKENI. The CDR3 extends over 14 amino acids. CDR3: CASSPGRGNTEAFF. Written as DNA, the CDR3 is TGTGCCAGCTCACCGGGGAGGGGCAACACTGAAGCTTTCTTT. The variable domain in full, completed from reference TRBV18 and TRBJ1-1, reads NAGVMQNPRHLVRRRGQEARLRCSPMKGHSHVYWYRQLPEEGLKFMVYLQKENIIDESGMPKERFSAEFPKEGPSILRIQQVVRGDSAAYFCASSPGRGNTEAFFGQGTRLTVV.

V is TRBV27 and J is TRBJ1-3, with D uncertain. CDR1 and CDR2 (germline): MNHEY, SMNVEV (reference sequence). This CDR3 is built from 13 residues. Trimming shortened V by 5 bases and J by 4 bases, and 9 bases separated the two germline ends. The CDR3 nucleotides read TGTGCCAGCAGTCTCCGGGAGGGAAACACCATATATTTT. Amino acids: CASSLREGNTIYF.

With regard to this clone: The same CDR3 can be traced to other DNA sequences in this sample. The CDR3 here is CASSHRAGELFF. CDR3 bases: TGTGCCAGCAGCCACAGGGCCGGGGAGCTGTTTTTT. This chain links TRBV3-1 (or the pseudogene TRBV3-2) with TRBJ2-2, with TRBD1 as a possible D gene (5 bases). The CDR3 spans 12 residues. CDR1 and CDR2 (germline): LGHDT, YNNKEL (reference sequence). With 3 bases removed from V and 6 bases from J, the gap between germline ends came to 5 bases.

This chain links TRBV25-1 with TRBJ1-1; no clear D gene. The CDR3 consists of 12 residues. V gave up 1 base and J gave up 10 bases, with 10 bases separating them. Germline V gene sequence: CDR1 MGHDK, CDR2 SYGVNS. The CDR3 DNA reads as TGTGCCAGCAGTGAATCCCGGGAGGGAGCTTTCTTT. Protein: CASSESREGAFF.

This chain uses TRBV30 with TRBJ1-2; D remains ambiguous. V dropped 2 bases and J dropped 8 bases, with 12 bases sitting between them. CDR1 is GTSNPN, CDR2 SVGIG, per germline (reference sequence). This CDR3 has 12 residues. CDR3 sequence reads: CAWSRVRAGYTF. The CDR3 DNA reads as TGTGCCTGGAGTAGAGTACGCGCCGGCTACACCTTC.

J is TRBJ1-1 and V is TRBV30; 7 bases map to TRBD1. The CDR3 runs 13 residues. With 0 bases clipped from V and 7 bases from J, the junction kept 5 bases outside the gene matches. The germline gives CDR1 GTSNPN, CDR2 SVGIG (reference sequence). The CDR3, as DNA: TGTGCCTGGAGTGTACACCAGGGGGGTGAAGCTTTCTTT. Encoded protein: CAWSVHQGGEAFF.

The chain joins TRBV27 to TRBJ1-2; D is undetermined. The CDR3 runs to 16 residues. Germline assignment: CDR1 MNHEY and CDR2 SMNVEV (reference sequence). Trimming removed 2 bases from V and 4 bases from J, with 17 bases in between. CDR3 sequence: CASSLNRRGGPYGYTF. The CDR3 coding sequence is TGTGCCAGCAGTTTAAATCGGCGGGGTGGGCCCTATGGCTACACCTTC.

V is TRBV13 and J is TRBJ2-7; unclear D gene. This CDR3 contains 16 residues. V was trimmed by 5 bases and J by 1 base, leaving 18 bases between them. The germline CDR1 and CDR2 sequences are PRHDT and FYEKMQ (reference sequence). The CDR3 bases are TGTGCCAGCAGCCCTGGTCGGCAGGTGGGTTCCTACGAGCAGTACTTC. Residues: CASSPGRQVGSYEQYF.

The V and J genes are TRBV6-5 and TRBJ1-1; D is possibly TRBD1 (5 bases). This CDR3 spans 13 amino acids. The germline gives CDR1 MNHEY, CDR2 SVGAGI. V dropped 7 bases and J dropped 1 base, with 10 bases sitting between them. The CDR3 spells CASNIGGNTEAFF. The CDR3 DNA sequence: TGTGCCAGCAATATCGGGGGGAACACTGAAGCTTTCTTT.

The chain joins TRBV28 to TRBJ2-6; 8 bases line up with TRBD1. Germline V lookup: CDR1 MDHEN, CDR2 SYDVKM. The CDR3 sequence is 15 residues long. J was trimmed by 2 bases and V by 8 bases; bases with no gene match: 5. In DNA form, the CDR3 reads TGTGCCAGCGGGACAGGTGGGACTGGGGCCAACGTCCTGACTTTC. Translation: CASGTGGTGANVLTF.

This chain links TRBV29-1 with TRBJ2-1; D remains unclear. Germline V gives CDR1 SQVTM, CDR2 ANQGSEA. The V end lost 0 bases, the J end lost 8 bases, and 14 bases lay between the germline ends. CDR3 size: 14 residues. The chain's CDR3 is CSVEDTLDIDEQFF. For the CDR3, the DNA is TGCAGCGTTGAAGATACCCTTGACATAGATGAGCAGTTCTTC.

V usage is TRBV18 and J usage is TRBJ2-1; 10 nucleotides agree with TRBD2. Germline V lookup: CDR1 KGHSH, CDR2 LQKENI. V trimming: 0 bases; J trimming: 6 bases; junction bases outside the gene matches: 5. The CDR3 covers 16 residues. This CDR3 reads CASSPPSGRAVNEQFF. For the CDR3, the DNA is TGTGCCAGCTCACCACCGAGCGGGAGGGCCGTCAATGAGCAGTTCTTC.

This clone was detected only a few times. The chain employs TRBV15 and TRBJ1-5; the D is unclear. This CDR3 region has 13 residues. Trimming pared 1 base from V and 7 bases from J, leaving 8 bases between. Germline loops: CDR1 LNHNV, CDR2 YYDKDF (reference sequence). The CDR3 region is CATSRGRGQPQHF. Here the CDR3 DNA reads TGTGCCACCAGCAGAGGGCGGGGACAGCCCCAGCATTTT.

J is TRBJ1-3 and V is TRBV7-9, with D possibly TRBD1 on 5 matching bases. CDR1 and CDR2 from the germline V gene are SEHNR and FQNEAQ (reference sequence). The CDR3 sequence is 15 residues long. Trimming pared 6 bases from V and 0 bases from J, leaving 12 bases between. The DNA for the CDR3 is TGTGCCAGCAGTTTGACAGTATCCTCTGGAAACACCATATATTTT. This sequence encodes CASSLTVSSGNTIYF.

The J gene is TRBJ2-2, the V gene TRBV25-1, with 9 bases matching TRBD2. Germline V lookup: CDR1 MGHDK, CDR2 SYGVNS. The CDR3 covers 14 residues. After removal of 10 bases from V and 0 bases from J, the junction contained 3 bases not matched to a gene. The CDR3, as DNA: TGTGCCACACTAGCGGGTACGAACACCGGGGAGCTGTTTTTT. It is translated as CATLAGTNTGELFF.

This clone was detected a few times. This rearrangement joins TRBV18 to TRBJ1-1, with a tentative D call TRBD1 (6 bases). The germline CDR1 and CDR2 sequences are KGHSH and LQKENI. The ends were cut back, 5 bases at V and 0 bases at J, with 13 bases in the middle. The CDR3 extends over 15 amino acids. The CDR3 DNA sequence: TGTGCCAGCTCAATCGTCACAGGGATGAACACTGAAGCTTTCTTT. This sequence encodes CASSIVTGMNTEAFF.

This rearrangement joins TRBV9 to TRBJ2-1, with 7 bases that match TRBD2. The CDR3 totals 16 residues. V lost 0 bases to trimming and J lost 2 bases; unmatched junction nucleotides: 5. Germline CDR1 SGDLS, CDR2 YYNGEE. The CDR3 coding sequence is TGTGCCAGCAGCGTAGATCGCGGGAGCACCTACAATGAGCAGTTCTTC. It is translated as CASSVDRGSTYNEQFF.

This rearrangement joins TRBV27 to TRBJ1-1; TRBD1 might be the D (5 bases). The length of the CDR3 is 14 residues. V lost 4 bases to trimming and J lost 5 bases, with 14 bases between them. Looked up from germline, CDR1 is MNHEY and CDR2 is SMNVEV (reference sequence). For the CDR3, the DNA is TGTGCCAGCAGTTCCTCCAGGGTAAGGACTGAAGCTTTCTTT. Amino acid sequence: CASSSSRVRTEAFF.

The chain carries TRBV9 and TRBJ2-3, with 8 bases aligning to TRBD2. CDR1 is SGDLS, CDR2 YYNGEE, per germline. The V and J ends lost 4 bases and 0 bases, in that order; junction bases with no gene match: 4. This CDR3 is 15 amino acids long. As DNA, the CDR3 is TGTGCCAGCAGCATTAGCGGGACTAGCACAGATACGCAGTATTTT. This sequence encodes CASSISGTSTDTQYF.

Regarding this clone: Other DNA variants within this sample encode the same CDR3. The chain recombines TRBV6-5 with TRBJ2-7; 7 bases map to TRBD1. Germline CDR1 reads MNHEY; CDR2 reads SVGAGI. The CDR3 sequence is 15 residues long. V shed 0 bases, J shed 1 base, and the junction held 3 bases outside the gene matches. CDR3 DNA sequence: TGTGCCAGCAGTTACTCGGCAGGGGGATCCTACGAGCAGTACTTC. This codes for CASSYSAGGSYEQYF.

V usage is TRBV6-5 and J usage is TRBJ2-7; perhaps TRBD2 as D (5 bases). Trimming shortened V by 7 bases and J by 0 bases, and 13 bases separated the two germline ends. CDR3 length: 14 residues. CDR1 and CDR2 from the germline V gene are MNHEY and SVGAGI. The CDR3 reads CASTAGTSSYEQYF. The CDR3 DNA sequence: TGTGCCAGCACTGCGGGTACCTCCTCCTACGAGCAGTACTTC.

The chain uses TRBV30 and TRBJ2-1; D may be TRBD2 (6 bases). The germline V and J ends were trimmed by 0 bases and 12 bases, with 12 bases remaining between them. The germline gives CDR1 GTSNPN, CDR2 SVGIG (reference sequence). The CDR3 is made up of 12 amino acids. The CDR3 sequence: CAWSVMGGWQFF. DNA of the CDR3: TGTGCCTGGAGTGTAATGGGGGGTTGGCAGTTCTTC.

The rearrangement uses TRBV12-5 and TRBJ2-7, with 12 bases identical to TRBD1. CDR3 size: 14 residues. V lost 6 bases to trimming and J lost 2 bases; unmatched junction nucleotides: 2. CDR1 and CDR2 (germline): LGHNT, FRNRAP. CDR3 in amino acids: CASGGTGGAYEQYF. The CDR3 coding sequence is TGTGCTAGTGGGGGGACAGGGGGCGCCTACGAGCAGTACTTC.

The V and J genes are TRBV2 and TRBJ2-7, with 9 bases aligning to TRBD1. From germline, CDR1 is SNHLY and CDR2 FYNNEI. The V gene end was trimmed by 7 bases and the J gene end by 2 bases; junction bases not matched to a gene: 6. CDR3 length: 14 residues. The CDR3 sequence is CASNLGQGTYEQYF. Written as DNA, the CDR3 is TGTGCCAGCAACTTAGGACAGGGGACCTACGAGCAGTACTTC.

This chain links TRBV6-5 with TRBJ2-3; 8 bases align to TRBD2. The CDR3 has 15 residues. Germline values: CDR1 MNHEY, CDR2 SVGAGI. J gave up 0 bases and V 6 bases, and 5 bases lay outside the gene matches. CDR3: CASSRLAPSTDTQYF. CDR3 in DNA: TGTGCCAGCAGCCGACTAGCGCCTAGCACAGATACGCAGTATTTT.